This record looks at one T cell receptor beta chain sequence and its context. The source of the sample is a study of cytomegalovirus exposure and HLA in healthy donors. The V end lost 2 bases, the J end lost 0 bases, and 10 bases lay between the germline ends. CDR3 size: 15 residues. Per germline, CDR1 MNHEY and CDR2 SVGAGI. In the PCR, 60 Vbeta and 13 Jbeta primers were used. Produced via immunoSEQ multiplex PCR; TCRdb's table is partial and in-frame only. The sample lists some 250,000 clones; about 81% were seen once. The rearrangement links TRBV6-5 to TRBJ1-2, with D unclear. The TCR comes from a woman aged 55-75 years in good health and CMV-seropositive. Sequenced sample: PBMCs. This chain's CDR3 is CASSYVGSSNYGYTF. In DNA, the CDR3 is TGTGCCAGCAGTTACGTGGGCAGTTCTAACTATGGCTACACCTTC.